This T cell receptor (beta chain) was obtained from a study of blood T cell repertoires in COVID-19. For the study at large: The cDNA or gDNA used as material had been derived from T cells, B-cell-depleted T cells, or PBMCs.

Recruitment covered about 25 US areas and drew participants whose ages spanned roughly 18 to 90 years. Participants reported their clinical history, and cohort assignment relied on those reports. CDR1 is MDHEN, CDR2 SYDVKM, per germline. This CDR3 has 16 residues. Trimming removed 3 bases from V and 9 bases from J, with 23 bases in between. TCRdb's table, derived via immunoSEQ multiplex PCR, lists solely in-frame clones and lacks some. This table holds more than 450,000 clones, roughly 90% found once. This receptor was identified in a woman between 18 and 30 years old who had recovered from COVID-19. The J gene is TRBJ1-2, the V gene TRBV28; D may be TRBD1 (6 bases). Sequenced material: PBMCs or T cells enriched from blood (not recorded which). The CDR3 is CASSLVSWEQGFRYTF. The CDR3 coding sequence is TGTGCCAGCAGTTTGGTATCTTGGGAACAGGGTTTCCGCTACACCTTC.